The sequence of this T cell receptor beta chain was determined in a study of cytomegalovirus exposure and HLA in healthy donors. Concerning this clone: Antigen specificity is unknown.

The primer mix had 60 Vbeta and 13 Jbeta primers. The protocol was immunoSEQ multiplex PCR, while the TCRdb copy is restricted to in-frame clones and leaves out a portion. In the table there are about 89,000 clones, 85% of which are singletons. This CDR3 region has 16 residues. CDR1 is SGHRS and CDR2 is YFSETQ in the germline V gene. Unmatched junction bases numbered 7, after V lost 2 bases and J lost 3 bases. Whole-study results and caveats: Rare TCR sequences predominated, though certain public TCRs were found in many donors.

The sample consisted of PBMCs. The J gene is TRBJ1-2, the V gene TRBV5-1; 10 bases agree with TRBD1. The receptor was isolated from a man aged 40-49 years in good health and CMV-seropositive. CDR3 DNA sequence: TGCGCCAGCAGCTTCGGGACAGGGGTTTTTGACTATGGCTACACCTTC. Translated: CASSFGTGVFDYGYTF.